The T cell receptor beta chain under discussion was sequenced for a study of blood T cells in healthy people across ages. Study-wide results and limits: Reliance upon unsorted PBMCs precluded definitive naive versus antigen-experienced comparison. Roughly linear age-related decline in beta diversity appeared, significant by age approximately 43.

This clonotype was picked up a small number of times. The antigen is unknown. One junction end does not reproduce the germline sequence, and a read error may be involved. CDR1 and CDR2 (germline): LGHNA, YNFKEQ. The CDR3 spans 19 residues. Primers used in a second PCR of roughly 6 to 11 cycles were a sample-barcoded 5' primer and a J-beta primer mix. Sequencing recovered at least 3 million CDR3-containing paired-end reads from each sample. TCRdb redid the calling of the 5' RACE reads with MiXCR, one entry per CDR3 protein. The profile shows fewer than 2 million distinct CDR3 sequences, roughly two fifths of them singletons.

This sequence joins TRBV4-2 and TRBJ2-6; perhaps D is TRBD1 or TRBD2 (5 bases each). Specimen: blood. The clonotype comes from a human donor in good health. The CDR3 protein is CASSLWELAASSGANVLTF. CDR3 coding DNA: TGTGCCAGCAGCCTCTGGGAGCTGGCGGCTAGCTCTGGGGCCAATGTCCTGACTTTC.